The 26 T cell receptor beta chains in this list originate from one sample, sequenced in a study of blood T cell repertoires in COVID-19. Profiling relied on immunoSEQ multiplex PCR, and the TCRdb table lists in-frame clones only, not all of them. The repertoire has hundreds of thousands of clones, about 85% of them found once; the top ten carry 1.9%. Material: PBMCs or T cells enriched from blood (not recorded which). Receptors were obtained from a woman under 40 who had been exposed to COVID-19.

The chain combines TRBV7-2 with TRBJ1-2; 9 nucleotides line up with TRBD1. Germline lookup yields CDR1 SGHTA and CDR2 FQGNSA. Trimming removed 8 bases from V and 2 bases from J; junction bases left unmatched: 6. The CDR3 totals 14 residues. CDR3: CASARGTGNYGYTF. The CDR3 DNA sequence: TGTGCCAGCGCTCGAGGGACAGGGAACTATGGCTACACCTTC.

The V gene is TRBV5-1, the J gene TRBJ1-2; D possibly corresponds to TRBD1 (5 bases). Trimming removed 2 bases at V and 4 bases at J, with 9 bases between. Per the germline V gene, CDR1 is SGHRS and CDR2 is YFSETQ. The CDR3 is 13 amino acids. The CDR3 DNA is TGCGCCAGCAGCTTCTACGACAGCTATGGCTACACCTTC. Protein sequence: CASSFYDSYGYTF.

V gene TRBV30 combines with J gene TRBJ2-1; TRBD1 is a possible D gene (5 bases). Germline V CDR1 and CDR2: GTSNPN, SVGIG (reference sequence). The germline V and J ends were trimmed by 3 bases and 4 bases, with 10 bases remaining between them. The CDR3 totals 13 residues. In DNA form, the CDR3 reads TGTGCCTGGAGGAGTAGGGGTTACAATGAGCAGTTCTTC. Translated: CAWRSRGYNEQFF.

The rearrangement joins TRBV24-1 to TRBJ2-1; possibly TRBD1 for D (6 bases). CDR1 is KGHDR and CDR2 is SFDVKD in the germline V gene. With 6 bases removed from V and 10 bases from J, the gap between germline ends came to 24 bases. This CDR3 region has 16 residues. As DNA, the CDR3 is TGTGCCACCAGTCAGAAAGGGGACAAAGGGGGACGAGAGCAGTTCTTC. This encodes CATSQKGDKGGREQFF.

The gene calls are TRBV7-9 and TRBJ1-4, with 11 nucleotides matching TRBD1. Germline V gives CDR1 SEHNR, CDR2 FQNEAQ (reference sequence). The trim removed 4 bases at V and 7 bases at J, leaving 5 bases unmatched. The CDR3 loop spans 15 amino acids. The CDR3 DNA is TGTGCCAGCAGCTCAGGTGGGACAGGGGGTGAAAAACTGTTTTTT. It codes for CASSSGGTGGEKLFF.

J is TRBJ1-2 and V is TRBV2; 11 bases are a match to TRBD1. V shed 6 bases, J shed 3 bases, and the junction held 3 bases outside the gene matches. Germline assignment: CDR1 SNHLY and CDR2 FYNNEI. CDR3 length: 14 amino acids. In nucleotides, the CDR3 is TGTGCCAGCAGCCGGGACAGGGGGGACTATGGCTACACCTTC. It specifies CASSRDRGDYGYTF.

This clone was seen more than once but under ten times. The chain carries TRBV28 and TRBJ1-4; no definite D call. The CDR3 consists of 16 residues. The germline CDR1 and CDR2 sequences are MDHEN and SYDVKM. Trimming pared 8 bases from V and 4 bases from J, leaving 20 bases between. CDR3 loop: CASSTRRELSNEKLFF. CDR3 coding DNA: TGTGCCAGCTCCACGCGGCGGGAATTAAGTAATGAAAAACTGTTTTTT. The whole variable domain, filled in from reference TRBV28 and TRBJ1-4, reads DVKVTQSSRYLVKRTGEKVFLECVQDMDHENMFWYRQDPGLGLRLIYFSYDVKMKEKGDIPEGYSVSREKKERFSLILESASTNQTSMYLCASSTRRELSNEKLFFGSGTQLSVL.

The chain links TRBV9 to TRBJ2-7; a possible D gene is TRBD1 (6 bases). The CDR3 runs to 16 residues. Between the trimmed V and J ends, which lost 0 bases and 6 bases, there was a span of 19 bases. Germline V gives CDR1 SGDLS, CDR2 YYNGEE. The CDR3: CASSVATGTLTAEQYF. The DNA for the CDR3 is TGTGCCAGCAGCGTAGCGACCGGGACATTAACTGCCGAGCAGTACTTC.

CDR3 nucleotide sequence: TGCGCCAGCAGCTCAGTGGGAGGAGAGAATGAGCAGTTCTTC. Translating it yields CASSSVGGENEQFF. V and J are TRBV5-1 and TRBJ2-1, with TRBD2 as a possible D gene (6 bases). The V gene lost 3 bases and the J gene lost 7 bases, with 14 bases spanning the gap. The CDR3 covers 14 residues. Per germline, CDR1 SGHRS and CDR2 YFSETQ.

V gene TRBV30 combines with J gene TRBJ2-7, with a possible D match to TRBD1 (7 bases). Germline CDR1 reads GTSNPN; CDR2 reads SVGIG (reference sequence). The V end lost 4 bases, the J end lost 3 bases, and 28 bases lay between the germline ends. The CDR3 loop spans 18 amino acids. The CDR3 coding sequence is TGTGCCTGGACCGAGGGTTGGCAGGCGGAGGGACAGAGCTACGAGCAGTACTTC. Residues: CAWTEGWQAEGQSYEQYF.

The V and J genes are TRBV3-1 (or the pseudogene TRBV3-2) and TRBJ1-1; maybe TRBD1 (6 bases). CDR1 LGHDT and CDR2 YNNKEL come from the germline V gene (reference sequence). Trimming cost V 4 bases and J 7 bases, with 10 bases left between them. There are 12 residues in the CDR3. CDR3 region: CASSLTGREAFF. As DNA, the CDR3 is TGTGCCAGCAGCCTCACAGGGCGTGAAGCTTTCTTT.

This clone has only a few counts. This chain links TRBV11-2 with TRBJ1-2; D gene uncertain. The length of the CDR3 is 13 residues. Germline V gene data show CDR1 as SGHAT and CDR2 as FQNNGV. Trimming took 4 bases from V and 5 from J, leaving 11 bases between them. The CDR3 nucleotides read TGTGCCAGCAGCTCGACCACTAGTTATGGCTACACCTTC. Its protein product is CASSSTTSYGYTF.

The rearrangement links TRBV28 to TRBJ2-3; the match to TRBD2 covers 11 bases. Germline CDR1 and CDR2: MDHEN and SYDVKM. V lost 3 bases and J lost 5; bases outside the gene matches: 4. This CDR3 is built from 15 residues. CDR3 nucleotides: TGTGCCAGCAGTTTCCGTAGCGGGGGGGTAGATACGCAGTATTTT. This translates into CASSFRSGGVDTQYF.

The chain has TRBV6-1 and TRBJ1-6; 7 nucleotides match TRBD1. The germline CDR1 and CDR2 sequences are MNHNS and SASEGT. V dropped 2 bases and J dropped 12; count of bases not matched to a gene: 4. The CDR3 spans 13 residues. CDR3 nucleotide sequence: TGTGCCAGCAGTGAAAGGGGGCTCCAACCCCTCCACTTT. Amino acid sequence: CASSERGLQPLHF.

This chain links TRBV6-5 with TRBJ1-3; D gene uncertain. V dropped 6 bases and J dropped 0 bases, with 12 bases sitting between them. Germline V lookup: CDR1 MNHEY, CDR2 SVGAGI. This CDR3 is built from 15 residues. For the CDR3, the DNA is TGTGCCAGCAGGGGAGGGCAGACCTCTGGAAACACCATATATTTT. Its protein product is CASRGGQTSGNTIYF.

This sequence joins TRBV25-1 and TRBJ2-5, with 10 bases that match TRBD1. Germline lookup yields CDR1 MGHDK and CDR2 SYGVNS. The V gene end was trimmed by 5 bases and the J gene end by 2 bases; junction bases not matched to a gene: 5. This CDR3 spans 15 amino acids. The CDR3, as DNA: TGTGCCAGCAGTCGGGACAGGGGAACGCAAGAGACCCAGTACTTC. Residues: CASSRDRGTQETQYF. Complete variable domain (other parts from reference TRBV25-1 and TRBJ2-5): EADIYQTPRYLVIGTGKKITLECSQTMGHDKMYWYQQDPGMELHLIHYSYGVNSTEKGDLSSESTVSRIRTEHFPLTLESARPSHTSQYLCASSRDRGTQETQYFGPGTRLLVL.

The gene calls are TRBV19 and TRBJ2-1, with TRBD2 matching over 11 bases. The CDR3 extends over 15 amino acids. Trimming removed 3 bases from V and 7 bases from J; junction bases left unmatched: 5. Looked up from germline, CDR1 is LNHDA and CDR2 is SQIVND (reference sequence). The CDR3 reads CASSILLAGVNEQFF. The DNA for the CDR3 is TGTGCCAGTAGTATCCTACTAGCGGGAGTTAATGAGCAGTTCTTC.

The chain combines TRBV6-5 with TRBJ1-5; TRBD1 might be the D (5 bases). Trimming took off 6 bases at V and 6 bases at J, with 12 bases between the two ends. CDR3 length equals 13 residues. The germline V gene encodes CDR1 MNHEY and CDR2 SVGAGI. The CDR3 nucleotides are TGTGCCAGCAGGGACCAGGGTGGTCAGCCCCAGCATTTT. This gives the protein CASRDQGGQPQHF.

The chain joins TRBV3-1 (or the pseudogene TRBV3-2) to TRBJ1-3; D perhaps matches TRBD1 (5 bases). Germline CDR1 and CDR2: LGHDT and YNNKEL (reference sequence). The CDR3 has 15 residues. Trimming cost V 5 bases and J 0 bases, with 11 bases left between them. The CDR3 spells CASSVSTVSGNTIYF. DNA for the CDR3: TGTGCCAGCAGCGTATCGACAGTCTCTGGAAACACCATATATTTT.

V and J are TRBV9 and TRBJ1-2, with D possibly matching TRBD1 (5 bases). The germline V gene encodes CDR1 SGDLS and CDR2 YYNGEE. The CDR3 extends over 13 amino acids. Between the trimmed V and J ends, which lost 4 bases and 6 bases, there was a span of 13 bases. DNA for the CDR3: TGTGCCAGCAGCCCTCGGTGGGGGGATGGCTACACCTTC. Translating gives CASSPRWGDGYTF.

This rearrangement joins TRBV28 to TRBJ1-2; the D gene is possibly TRBD1 (5 bases). This CDR3 spans 14 amino acids. V was trimmed by 3 bases and J by 6 bases, leaving 14 bases between them. Per the germline V gene, CDR1 is MDHEN and CDR2 is SYDVKM. CDR3 residues: CASSFIPGNHGYTF. The CDR3 region has the DNA TGTGCCAGCAGTTTCATCCCAGGGAACCATGGCTACACCTTC.

The chain uses TRBV4-1 and TRBJ2-5, with a possible D match to TRBD2 (6 bases). With 4 bases removed from V and 2 bases from J, the gap between germline ends came to 14 bases. The CDR3 covers 15 residues. In germline, CDR1 is MGHRA, CDR2 YSYEKL. The CDR3 bases are TGCGCCAGCAGCCCTAGGAGGGGTGATCAAGAGACCCAGTACTTC. It codes for CASSPRRGDQETQYF.

This rearrangement joins TRBV27 to TRBJ2-4; tentative D call: TRBD1 (5 bases). V gave up 10 bases and J gave up 8 bases, with 21 bases separating them. This CDR3 region has 14 residues. The germline V gene has CDR1 MNHEY and CDR2 SMNVEV (reference sequence). Written as DNA, the CDR3 is TGTGCCACCCAGACTTTAGACAGAAAGGACATTCAGTACTTC. This encodes CATQTLDRKDIQYF.

The chain carries TRBV5-6 and TRBJ1-3, with D possibly matching TRBD1 (6 bases). Trimming took 1 base from V and 4 from J, leaving 15 bases between them. CDR1 is SGHDT, CDR2 YYEEEE, per germline. There are 16 residues in the CDR3. CDR3 DNA: TGTGCCAGCAGCTTGCGGGGGGCGGTCATCGGAAACACCATATATTTT. This encodes CASSLRGAVIGNTIYF.

The chain links TRBV28 to TRBJ2-4; D is possibly TRBD1 (7 bases). V gave up 6 bases and J gave up 16 bases, with 25 bases separating them. The CDR3 is 14 amino acids. CDR1 and CDR2 from the germline V gene are MDHEN and SYDVKM. The CDR3 here is CASSAPQGEAEDYF. The CDR3 nucleotides are TGTGCCAGCAGCGCCCCTCAGGGGGAGGCCGAAGACTACTTC.

CDR3 in DNA: TGTGCCAGTTCGGGTCACACTGAAGCTTTCTTT. Encoded protein: CASSGHTEAFF. V and J are TRBV7-2 and TRBJ1-1; D unresolved. Germline CDR1 is SGHTA and CDR2 is FQGNSA. The germline V and J ends were trimmed by 9 bases and 3 bases, with 8 bases remaining between them. The CDR3 length is 11 residues.